The 16 T cell receptor beta chains presented below share a single source sample, sequenced in a study of blood T cell repertoires in COVID-19 (dated by TCRdb to the early 2020s). The receptor library was made with the immunoSEQ multiplex PCR assay. TCRdb provides this immuneACCESS table in a form limited to in-frame rearrangements. Some clones are lacking; in checked studies, under half of them reflect an unresolved V gene, and why the rest are absent is not known. A total of about 190,000 clones appear in this sample, 90% of them only once. In total, the top ten clones hold roughly 0.56% of the sample. The source material was peripheral blood. The receptor set was obtained from a man aged 50-60 years with acute or convalescent COVID-19.

The genes are TRBV11-2 and TRBJ2-3, with 10 bases fitting TRBD2. This CDR3 comprises 16 residues. The junction had 5 bases not matched to a gene; V was cut back by 3 bases and J by 2 bases. Germline CDR1 SGHAT, CDR2 FQNNGV. The CDR3 loop reads CASSFLAGGLTDTQYF. CDR3 DNA sequence: TGTGCCAGCAGCTTTTTAGCGGGGGGACTCACAGATACGCAGTATTTT.

The gene calls are TRBV2 and TRBJ2-3; the match to TRBD2 covers 13 bases. This CDR3 is 16 amino acids long. Germline V gives CDR1 SNHLY, CDR2 FYNNEI. Germline trimming cut 8 bases from V and 0 bases from J; bases unmatched to any gene: 5. CDR3 region: CASRPLAGGSTDTQYF. In DNA form, the CDR3 reads TGTGCCAGCCGCCCACTAGCGGGAGGGAGCACAGATACGCAGTATTTT. Using reference TRBV2 and TRBJ2-3 for the parts outside the CDR3, the full variable domain is EPEVTQTPSHQVTQMGQEVILRCVPISNHLYFYWYRQILGQKVEFLVSFYNNEISEKSEIFDDQFSVERPDGSNFTLKIRSTKLEDSAMYFCASRPLAGGSTDTQYFGPGTRLTVL.

V usage is TRBV5-1 and J usage is TRBJ2-6; D may be TRBD1 (5 bases). Germline CDR1 and CDR2: SGHRS and YFSETQ. V lost 6 bases and J 0 bases, leaving 10 bases between the germline ends. This CDR3 region has 15 residues. The DNA of the CDR3 is TGCGCCAGCATGGCAGGGATCTCTGGGGCCAACGTCCTGACTTTC. Amino acids: CASMAGISGANVLTF.

The chain combines TRBV6-5 with TRBJ2-5; 11 bases agree with TRBD2. The CDR3 is made up of 13 amino acids. Germline CDR1 is MNHEY and CDR2 is SVGAGI. J gave up 5 bases and V 9 bases, and 5 bases lay outside the gene matches. CDR3 in amino acids: CASTSGSFETQYF. The DNA for the CDR3 is TGTGCCAGTACTAGCGGGAGTTTTGAGACCCAGTACTTC.

The chain couples TRBV7-7 to TRBJ2-5; D is perhaps TRBD2 (6 bases). V dropped 4 bases and J dropped 4 bases, with 13 bases sitting between them. The CDR3 is 14 amino acids. Germline CDR1 reads SSHAT; CDR2 reads FNYEAQ (reference sequence). The DNA of the CDR3 is TGTGCCAGCAGCTCAGGAGGGGTGCGAGAGACCCAGTACTTC. Protein: CASSSGGVRETQYF.

V is TRBV6-2 or TRBV6-3 and J is TRBJ2-5; 12 bases are a match to TRBD2. Trimming at V came to 5 bases and at J to 5 bases, leaving 12 bases not matched to a gene. The CDR3 has 17 residues. Looked up from germline, CDR1 is MNHEY and CDR2 is SVGEGT. The CDR3 DNA reads as TGTGCCAGCAGTCCCCTGGTACTAGCGGGGGGCCGGGAGACCCAGTACTTC. It yields the protein CASSPLVLAGGRETQYF.

J is TRBJ2-5 and V is TRBV7-2; 13 bases match TRBD2. V was clipped by 2 bases and J by 4 bases; unmatched bases: 1. Germline V gene data show CDR1 as SGHTA and CDR2 as FQGNSA. This CDR3 spans 15 amino acids. CDR3 region: CASSLTSGGVETQYF. The CDR3 coding sequence is TGTGCCAGCAGCTTAACTAGCGGGGGGGTAGAGACCCAGTACTTC.

The chain has TRBV14 and TRBJ1-6; 9 nucleotides match TRBD1. This CDR3 is built from 20 residues. V shed 4 bases and J 7 bases; nucleotides not matched to a gene: 20. CDR1 and CDR2 (germline): SGHDN, FVKESK. The CDR3 DNA reads as TGTGCCAGCAGCCCGCATAGGACAGGGGTCAACCCATCGGACAATTCACCCCTCCACTTT. Translating gives CASSPHRTGVNPSDNSPLHF.

This clone was seen a few times. V is TRBV4-1 and J is TRBJ2-5; tentative D call: TRBD2 (6 bases). Germline V gene lookup returns CDR1 MGHRA and CDR2 YSYEKL. Trimming left V 4 bases short and J 9 bases short, with 18 bases between. The CDR3 extends over 14 amino acids. CDR3 nucleotides: TGCGCCAGCAGCCCTCGACTAGGGGAAGGGGCCCAGTACTTC. Translated, it gives CASSPRLGEGAQYF.

V gene TRBV4-1 combines with J gene TRBJ2-1, with a weak D call TRBD2 (7 bases). CDR3 length: 15 residues. The germline V gene has CDR1 MGHRA and CDR2 YSYEKL. The CDR3 here is CPTRPRGAGINEQFF. CDR3 DNA sequence: TGCCCCACCCGCCCCCGGGGGGCCGGGATCAATGAGCAGTTCTTC.

This chain uses TRBV6-5 with TRBJ1-2; TRBD1 is a possible D gene (5 bases). CDR3 size: 12 residues. V was pared by 9 bases and J by 0 bases, with 8 bases between. Germline assignment: CDR1 MNHEY and CDR2 SVGAGI. CDR3 region: CASKGPNYGYTF. Here the CDR3 DNA reads TGTGCCAGTAAGGGGCCTAACTATGGCTACACCTTC.

The DNA for the CDR3 is TGTGCCAGCAGCCAAGAAATTCGGGCCCAGTACTTC. It encodes CASSQEIRAQYF. The gene calls are TRBV3-1 (or the pseudogene TRBV3-2) and TRBJ2-5; D is undetermined. The CDR3 loop spans 12 amino acids. Germline V gene data show CDR1 as LGHDT and CDR2 as YNNKEL (reference sequence). V lost 0 bases, J lost 9 bases, and 8 bases lay in between.

This clone was seen a few times. The DNA for the CDR3 is TGTGCCTGGAGTGTTCTCCATCTCCGGGACAGGGCTTCACCCCTCCACTTT. Protein sequence: CAWSVLHLRDRASPLHF. The chain joins TRBV30 to TRBJ1-6; 9 nucleotides agree with TRBD1. Germline V gene lookup returns CDR1 GTSNPN and CDR2 SVGIG (reference sequence). V lost 0 bases and J lost 9; bases outside the gene matches: 12. This CDR3 comprises 17 residues. The full variable domain, with the rest looked up from reference TRBV30 and TRBJ1-6, is SQTIHQWPATLVQPVGSPLSLECTVEGTSNPNLYWYRQAAGRGLQLLFYSVGIGQISSEVPQNLSASRPQDRQFILSSKKLLLSDSGFYLCAWSVLHLRDRASPLHFGNGTRLTVT.

The V and J genes are TRBV10-3 and TRBJ2-2; 7 bases map to TRBD2. The CDR3 sequence is 15 residues long. V shed 6 bases, J shed 0 bases, and the junction held 4 bases outside the gene matches. The germline V gene has CDR1 ENHRY and CDR2 SYGVKD. The CDR3 here is CAIRLAETNTGELFF. As DNA, the CDR3 is TGTGCCATCAGGCTAGCGGAGACGAACACCGGGGAGCTGTTTTTT.

This rearrangement joins TRBV6-5 to TRBJ2-7; 14 bases agree with TRBD2. V shed 7 bases, J shed 2 bases, and the junction held 1 base outside the gene matches. The CDR3 is 14 amino acids. Germline lookup yields CDR1 MNHEY and CDR2 SVGAGI. The CDR3, as DNA: TGTGCCAGCATGGGACTAGCGGGGGCCTACGAGCAGTACGTC. This codes for CASMGLAGAYEQYV.

The V and J genes are TRBV5-1 and TRBJ2-1; a weak D match, TRBD1 (6 bases). CDR3 length: 16 amino acids. V shed 4 bases and J shed 2 bases, with 16 bases lying between them. In germline, CDR1 is SGHRS, CDR2 YFSETQ. The CDR3 DNA is TGCGCCAGCAGCCCCGGGACAATTGGCACCTACAATGAGCAGTTCTTC. Translated: CASSPGTIGTYNEQFF.